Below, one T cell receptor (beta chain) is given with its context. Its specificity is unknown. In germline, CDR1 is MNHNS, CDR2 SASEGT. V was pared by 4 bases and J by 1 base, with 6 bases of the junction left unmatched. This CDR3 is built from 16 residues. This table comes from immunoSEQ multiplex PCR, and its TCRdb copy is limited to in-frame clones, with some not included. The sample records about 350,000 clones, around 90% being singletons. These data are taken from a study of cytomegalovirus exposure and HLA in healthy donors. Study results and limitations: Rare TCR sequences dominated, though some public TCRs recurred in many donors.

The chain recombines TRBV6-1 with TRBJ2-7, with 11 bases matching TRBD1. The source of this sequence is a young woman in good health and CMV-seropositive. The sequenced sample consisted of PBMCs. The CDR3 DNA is TGTGCCAGCAGTGCCTCGTGGGACAGGGGGTCCTACGAGCAGTACTTC. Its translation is CASSASWDRGSYEQYF.